What follows is one T cell receptor (beta chain) and its context. Its cognate antigen is unknown. The sample comes from a study of shared clonotypes between healthy human individuals. Study-wide points: Relative to their counterparts shared across all four donors, non-shared clonotypes exhibited diminished generation probabilities.

The CDR3 loop spans 13 amino acids. The junction had 4 bases not matched to a gene; V was cut back by 8 bases and J by 3 bases. Germline CDR1 and CDR2: SNHLY and FYNNEI. TCRdb's table, derived via immunoSEQ multiplex PCR, lists solely in-frame clones and lacks some. The sample has 300,000 to 400,000 clones, less than 85% seen once. This chain uses TRBV2 with TRBJ2-1; 7 nucleotides match TRBD2. This clonotype was obtained from a man under 40 in good health. Specimen: memory CD4+ T cells sorted from blood. As to subset: CD45RA-negative fraction. Written as DNA, the CDR3 is TGTGCCAGCGCGGTAGCGGGCTACAATGAGCAGTTCTTC. Residues: CASAVAGYNEQFF.